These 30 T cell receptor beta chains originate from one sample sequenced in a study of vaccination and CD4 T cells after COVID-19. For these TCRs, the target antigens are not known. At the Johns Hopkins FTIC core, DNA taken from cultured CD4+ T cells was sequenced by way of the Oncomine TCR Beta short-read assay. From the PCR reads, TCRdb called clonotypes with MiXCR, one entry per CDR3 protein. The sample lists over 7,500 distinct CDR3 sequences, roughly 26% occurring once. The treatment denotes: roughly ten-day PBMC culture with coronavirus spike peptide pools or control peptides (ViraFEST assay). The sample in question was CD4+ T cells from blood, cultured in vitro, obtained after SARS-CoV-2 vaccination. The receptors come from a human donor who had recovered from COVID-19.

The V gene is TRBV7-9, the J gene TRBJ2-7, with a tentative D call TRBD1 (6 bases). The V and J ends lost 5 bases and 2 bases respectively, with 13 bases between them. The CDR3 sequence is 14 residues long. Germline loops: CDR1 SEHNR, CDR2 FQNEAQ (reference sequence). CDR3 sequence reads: CASSHDRPAYEQYF. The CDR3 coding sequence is TGTGCCAGCAGCCACGACAGGCCCGCCTACGAGCAGTACTTC.

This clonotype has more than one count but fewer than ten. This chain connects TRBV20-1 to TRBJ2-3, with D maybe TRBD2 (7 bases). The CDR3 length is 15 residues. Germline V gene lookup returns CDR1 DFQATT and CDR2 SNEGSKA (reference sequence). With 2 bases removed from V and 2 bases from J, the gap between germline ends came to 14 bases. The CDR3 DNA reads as TGCAGTGCTAGAATTCAGGGGAGGGTCACAGATACGCAGTATTTT. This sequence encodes CSARIQGRVTDTQYF.

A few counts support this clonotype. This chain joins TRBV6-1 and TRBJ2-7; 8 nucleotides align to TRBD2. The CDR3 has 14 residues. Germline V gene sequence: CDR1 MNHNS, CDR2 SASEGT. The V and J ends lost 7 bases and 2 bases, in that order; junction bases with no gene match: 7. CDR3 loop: CASTDAGGTYEQYF. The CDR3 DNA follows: TGTGCCAGCACCGACGCGGGAGGAACCTACGAGCAGTACTTC.

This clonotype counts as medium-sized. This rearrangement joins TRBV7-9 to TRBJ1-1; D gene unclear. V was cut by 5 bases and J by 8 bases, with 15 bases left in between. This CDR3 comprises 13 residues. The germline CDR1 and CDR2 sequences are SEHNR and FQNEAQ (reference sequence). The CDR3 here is CASSQSGGSEAFF. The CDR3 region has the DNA TGTGCCAGCAGCCAAAGTGGAGGGTCCGAAGCTTTCTTT.

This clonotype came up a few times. In DNA, the CDR3 is TGTGCCAGCAACCGGCCACCGATAGGGACTGAAGCTTTCTTT. Translating it yields CASNRPPIGTEAFF. The chain uses TRBV12-3 or TRBV12-4 and TRBJ1-1; D call uncertain. The CDR3 consists of 14 residues. Trimming shortened V by 7 bases and J by 5 bases, and 17 bases separated the two germline ends.

The CDR3 nucleotides read TGTGCCAGCAGTTACCCGAGCTTTCGCAGAAACACCGGGGAGCTGTTTTTT. This encodes CASSYPSFRRNTGELFF. The chain links TRBV28 to TRBJ2-2; D call uncertain. V was cut by 4 bases and J by 2 bases, with 17 bases left in between. CDR1 is MDHEN, CDR2 SYDVKM, per germline. The CDR3 has 17 residues.

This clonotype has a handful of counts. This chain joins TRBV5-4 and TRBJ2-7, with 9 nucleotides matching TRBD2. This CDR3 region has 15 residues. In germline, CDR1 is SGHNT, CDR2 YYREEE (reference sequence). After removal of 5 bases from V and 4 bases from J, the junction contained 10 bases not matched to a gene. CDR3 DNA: TGTGCCAGCAGTCAGCAGGGACTAGCTATGTACGAGCAGTACTTC. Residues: CASSQQGLAMYEQYF.

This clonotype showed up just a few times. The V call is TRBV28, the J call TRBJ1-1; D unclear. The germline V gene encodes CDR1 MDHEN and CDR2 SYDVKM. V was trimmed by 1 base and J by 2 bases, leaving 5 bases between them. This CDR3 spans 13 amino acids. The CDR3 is CASSLLENTEAFF. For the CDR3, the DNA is TGTGCCAGCAGTTTATTGGAAAACACTGAAGCTTTCTTT.

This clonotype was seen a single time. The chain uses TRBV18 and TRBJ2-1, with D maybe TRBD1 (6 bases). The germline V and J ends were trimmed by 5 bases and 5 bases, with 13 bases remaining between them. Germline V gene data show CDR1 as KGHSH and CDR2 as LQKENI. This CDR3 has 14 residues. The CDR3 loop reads CASSTTGNNNEQFF. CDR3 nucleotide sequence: TGTGCCAGCTCAACGACAGGCAATAACAATGAGCAGTTCTTC.

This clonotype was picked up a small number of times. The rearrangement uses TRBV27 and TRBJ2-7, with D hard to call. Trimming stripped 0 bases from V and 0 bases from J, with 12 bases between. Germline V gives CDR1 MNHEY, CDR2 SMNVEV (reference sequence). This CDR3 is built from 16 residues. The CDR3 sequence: CASSLSIFASSYEQYF. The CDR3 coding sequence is TGTGCCAGCAGTTTATCGATATTTGCCAGCTCCTACGAGCAGTACTTC.

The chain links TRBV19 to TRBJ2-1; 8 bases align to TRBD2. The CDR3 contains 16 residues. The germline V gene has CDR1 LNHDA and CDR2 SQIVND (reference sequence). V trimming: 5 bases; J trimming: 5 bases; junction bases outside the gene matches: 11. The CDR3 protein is CASSSTGTSVNNEQFF. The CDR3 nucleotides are TGTGCCAGTAGTTCCACCGGGACTAGTGTGAACAATGAGCAGTTCTTC.

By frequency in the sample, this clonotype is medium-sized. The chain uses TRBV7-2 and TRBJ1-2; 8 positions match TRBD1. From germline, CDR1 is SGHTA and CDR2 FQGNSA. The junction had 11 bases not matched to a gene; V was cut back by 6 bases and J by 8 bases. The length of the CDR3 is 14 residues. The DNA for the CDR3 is TGTGCCAGCAGAACCGGGACAGGCACGGGAGGCTACACCTTC. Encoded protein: CASRTGTGTGGYTF.

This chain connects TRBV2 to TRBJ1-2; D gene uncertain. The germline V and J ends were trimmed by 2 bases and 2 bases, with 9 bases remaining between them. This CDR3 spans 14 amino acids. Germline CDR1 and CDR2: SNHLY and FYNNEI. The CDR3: CASSEHESNYGYTF. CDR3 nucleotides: TGTGCCAGCAGTGAACACGAGTCAAACTATGGCTACACCTTC. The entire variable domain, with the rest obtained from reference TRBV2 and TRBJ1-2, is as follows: EPEVTQTPSHQVTQMGQEVILRCVPISNHLYFYWYRQILGQKVEFLVSFYNNEISEKSEIFDDQFSVERPDGSNFTLKIRSTKLEDSAMYFCASSEHESNYGYTFGSGTRLTVV.

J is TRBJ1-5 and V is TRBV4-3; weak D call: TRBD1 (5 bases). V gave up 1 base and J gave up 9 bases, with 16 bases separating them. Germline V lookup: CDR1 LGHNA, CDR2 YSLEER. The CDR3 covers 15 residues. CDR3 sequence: CASSQGLRGAMPQHF. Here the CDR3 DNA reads TGCGCCAGCAGCCAAGGTCTGCGAGGGGCGATGCCCCAGCATTTT.

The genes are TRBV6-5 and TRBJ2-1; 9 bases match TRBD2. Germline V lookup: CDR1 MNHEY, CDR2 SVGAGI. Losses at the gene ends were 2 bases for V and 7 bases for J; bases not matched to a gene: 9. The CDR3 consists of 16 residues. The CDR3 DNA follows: TGTGCCAGCAGTTACGACGGCGGGAGGGCAAAGAATGAGCAGTTCTTC. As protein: CASSYDGGRAKNEQFF.

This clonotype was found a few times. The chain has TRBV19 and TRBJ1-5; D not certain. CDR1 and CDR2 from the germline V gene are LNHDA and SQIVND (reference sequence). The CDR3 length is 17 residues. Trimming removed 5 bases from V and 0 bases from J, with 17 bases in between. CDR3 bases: TGTGCCAGTAGTCCCCCTGGGAGGCCCTATAGCAATCAGCCCCAGCATTTT. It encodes CASSPPGRPYSNQPQHF.

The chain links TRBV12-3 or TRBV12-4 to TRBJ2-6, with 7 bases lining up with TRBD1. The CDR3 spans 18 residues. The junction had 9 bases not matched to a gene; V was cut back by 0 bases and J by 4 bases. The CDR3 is CASSLAGRGLVGANVLTF. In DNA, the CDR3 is TGTGCCAGCAGTTTAGCGGGCAGGGGGTTGGTAGGGGCCAACGTCCTGACTTTC.

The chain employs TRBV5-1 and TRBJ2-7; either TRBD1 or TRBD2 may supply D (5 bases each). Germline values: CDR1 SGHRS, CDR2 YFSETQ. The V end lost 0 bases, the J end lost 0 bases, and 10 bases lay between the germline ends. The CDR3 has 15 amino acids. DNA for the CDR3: TGCGCCAGCAGCTTGGCGGGACGGAGCTCCTACGAGCAGTACTTC. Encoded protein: CASSLAGRSSYEQYF.

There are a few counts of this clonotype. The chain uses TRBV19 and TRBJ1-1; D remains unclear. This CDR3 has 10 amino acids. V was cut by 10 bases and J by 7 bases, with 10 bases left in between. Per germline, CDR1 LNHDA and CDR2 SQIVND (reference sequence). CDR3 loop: CATRGSEAFF. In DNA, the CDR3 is TGTGCCACCCGGGGAAGTGAAGCTTTCTTT. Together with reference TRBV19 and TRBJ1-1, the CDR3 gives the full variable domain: DGGITQSPKYLFRKEGQNVTLSCEQNLNHDAMYWYRQDPGQGLRLIYYSQIVNDFQKGDIAEGYSVSREKKESFPLTVTSAQKNPTAFYLCATRGSEAFFGQGTRLTVV.

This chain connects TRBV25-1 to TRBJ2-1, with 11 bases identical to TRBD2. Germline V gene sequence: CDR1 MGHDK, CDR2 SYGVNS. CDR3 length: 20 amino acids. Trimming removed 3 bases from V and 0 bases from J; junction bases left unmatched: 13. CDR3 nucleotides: TGTGCCAGCAGTGACGGACTAGCGGGCGGAGTACGCAGCTCCTACAATGAGCAGTTCTTC. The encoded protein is CASSDGLAGGVRSSYNEQFF.

The CDR3 is CSASYLGRGISYEQYF. The DNA of the CDR3 is TGCAGTGCTAGTTATTTGGGTCGGGGGATTTCCTACGAGCAGTACTTC. The J gene is TRBJ2-7, the V gene TRBV20-1, with a tentative D call TRBD2 (6 bases). V lost 3 bases and J lost 1, with 19 bases in between. Germline V lookup: CDR1 DFQATT, CDR2 SNEGSKA (reference sequence). This CDR3 is built from 16 residues.

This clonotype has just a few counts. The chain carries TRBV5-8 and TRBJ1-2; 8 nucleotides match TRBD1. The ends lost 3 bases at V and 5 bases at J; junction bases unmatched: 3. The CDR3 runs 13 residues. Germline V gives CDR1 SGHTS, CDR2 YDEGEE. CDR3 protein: CASSSRGPYGYTF. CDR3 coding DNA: TGTGCCAGCAGCTCCAGGGGGCCATATGGCTACACCTTC.

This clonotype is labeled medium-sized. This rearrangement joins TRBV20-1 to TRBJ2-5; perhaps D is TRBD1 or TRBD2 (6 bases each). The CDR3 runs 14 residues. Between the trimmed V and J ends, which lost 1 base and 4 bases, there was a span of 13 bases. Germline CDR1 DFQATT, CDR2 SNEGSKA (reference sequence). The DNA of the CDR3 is TGCAGTGCTAGAGTTGGAGGGGGACGAGAGACCCAGTACTTC. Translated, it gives CSARVGGGRETQYF.

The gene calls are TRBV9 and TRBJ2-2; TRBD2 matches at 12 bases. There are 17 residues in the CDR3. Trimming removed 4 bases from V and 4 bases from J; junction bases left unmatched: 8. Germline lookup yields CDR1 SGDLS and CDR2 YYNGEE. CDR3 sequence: CASSLQKGLAGTGELFF. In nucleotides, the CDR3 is TGTGCCAGCAGCCTCCAAAAGGGACTAGCGGGCACCGGGGAGCTGTTTTTT. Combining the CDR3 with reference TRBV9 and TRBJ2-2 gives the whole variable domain DSGVTQTPKHLITATGQRVTLRCSPRSGDLSVYWYQQSLDQGLQFLIQYYNGEERAKGNILERFSAQQFPDLHSELNLSSLELGDSALYFCASSLQKGLAGTGELFFGEGSRLTVL.

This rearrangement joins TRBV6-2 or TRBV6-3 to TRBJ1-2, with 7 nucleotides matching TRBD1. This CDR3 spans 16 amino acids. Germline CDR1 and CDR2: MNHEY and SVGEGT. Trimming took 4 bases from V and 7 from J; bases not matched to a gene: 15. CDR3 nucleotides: TGTGCCAGCAGTTCTTATTTGACAGGGACGCGTGCTGGCTACACCTTC. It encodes CASSSYLTGTRAGYTF.

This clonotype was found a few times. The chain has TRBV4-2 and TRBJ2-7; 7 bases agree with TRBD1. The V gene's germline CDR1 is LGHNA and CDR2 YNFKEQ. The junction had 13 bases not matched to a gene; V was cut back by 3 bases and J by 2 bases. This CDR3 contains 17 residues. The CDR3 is CASSHYHLGGGPYEQYF. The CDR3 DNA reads TGTGCCAGCAGCCACTACCATTTAGGGGGCGGCCCCTACGAGCAGTACTTC.

The chain's CDR3 is CASSANLAGQPTPYGYTF. The DNA for the CDR3 is TGTGCCAGCAGTGCCAACCTCGCGGGACAGCCAACACCCTATGGCTACACCTTC. The gene calls are TRBV12-3 or TRBV12-4 and TRBJ1-2, with TRBD1 identical over 7 bases. Trimming removed 5 bases from V and 4 bases from J; junction bases left unmatched: 19. This CDR3 is built from 18 residues.

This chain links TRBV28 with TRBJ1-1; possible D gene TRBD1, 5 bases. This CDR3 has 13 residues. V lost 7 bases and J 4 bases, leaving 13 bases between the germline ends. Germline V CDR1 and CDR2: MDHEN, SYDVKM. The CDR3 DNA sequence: TGTGCCAGCACCTATGTTGGGGGCACTGAAGCTTTCTTT. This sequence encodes CASTYVGGTEAFF.

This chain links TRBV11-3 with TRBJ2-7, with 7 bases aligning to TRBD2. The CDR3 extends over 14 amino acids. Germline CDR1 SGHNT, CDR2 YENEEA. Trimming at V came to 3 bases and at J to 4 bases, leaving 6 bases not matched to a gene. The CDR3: CASSFSGLPYEQYF. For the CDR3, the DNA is TGTGCCAGCAGCTTTAGCGGGCTTCCATACGAGCAGTACTTC.

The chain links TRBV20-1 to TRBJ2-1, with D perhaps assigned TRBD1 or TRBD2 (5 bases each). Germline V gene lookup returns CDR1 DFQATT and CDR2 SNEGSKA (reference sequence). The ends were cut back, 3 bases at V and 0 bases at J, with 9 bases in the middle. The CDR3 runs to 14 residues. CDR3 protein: CSASGATSYNEQFF. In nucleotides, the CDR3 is TGCAGTGCTAGCGGGGCTACCTCCTACAATGAGCAGTTCTTC.